This T cell receptor beta chain was documented in a study of technical replicates of blood from a few donors. Germline CDR1 is SGHDT and CDR2 is YYEEEE. Trimming took off 1 base at V and 4 bases at J, with 9 bases between the two ends. The length of the CDR3 is 13 residues. Produced via immunoSEQ multiplex PCR; TCRdb's table is partial and in-frame only. This sample carries around 83,000 clones, 80% to 95% of them seen once, and the ten largest clones take about 0.38%. This sequence was found in a human donor in good health. Some clones in this sample may be carry-over from other donors' samples. The sequenced sample was T cells isolated from PBMCs. V and J are TRBV5-6 and TRBJ2-7; the D is unclear. CDR3 amino acids: CASSLQYQYEQYF. The CDR3 nucleotides are TGTGCCAGCAGCTTGCAGTACCAATACGAGCAGTACTTC.